Listed here are 5 T cell receptor beta chains from one sample, sequenced in a study of blood T cells in healthy people across ages. For the second PCR, which ran for about 7 to 11 cycles, a sample-barcoded 5' primer and a J-beta primer mix were used. Each CDR3 protein gets one entry after TCRdb re-called the 5' RACE reads with MiXCR. The table includes hundreds of thousands of distinct CDR3 sequences, 49% detected once. The material sequenced was blood. The receptors were gathered from a woman in her fifties or sixties in good health.

This chain connects TRBV2 to TRBJ2-5; tentative D call: TRBD1 (6 bases). The DNA end favors TRBJ2-1, so the J call may be wrong. The germline V gene has CDR1 SNHLY and CDR2 FYNNEI. There are 17 residues in the CDR3. The CDR3 DNA reads TGTGCCAGCAGTGAACCGCCGTGGGGTGTGGGACAAGAGACCCAGTTCTTC. Translating gives CASSEPPWGVGQETQFF.

This clonotype showed up just once. Possible read error: a much larger clone is one base away. The J gene is TRBJ2-7, the V gene TRBV29-1; D remains ambiguous. CDR3 size: 15 residues. The V and J ends lost 6 bases and 5 bases respectively, with 23 bases between them. CDR1 and CDR2 (germline): SQVTM, ANQGSEA. CDR3 protein: CSVGSPVRPSNEQYF. DNA of the CDR3: TGCAGCGTCGGATCGCCGGTACGACCCTCTAACGAGCAGTACTTC.

The chain employs TRBV28 and TRBJ1-1; 11 nucleotides match TRBD1. The CDR3 covers 15 residues. CDR1 MDHEN and CDR2 SYDVKM come from the germline V gene. With V trimmed by 2 bases and J by 7 bases, 6 bases remained unmatched. CDR3 nucleotides: TGTGCCAGCAGTTTAGCCGGGACAGGGGGTAGTGAAGCTTTCTTT. Translating gives CASSLAGTGGSEAFF.

This sequence joins TRBV20-1 and TRBJ2-1; D might be TRBD2 (5 bases). The germline V and J ends were trimmed by 4 bases and 15 bases, with 19 bases remaining between them. The CDR3 runs 12 residues. Per germline, CDR1 DFQATT and CDR2 SNEGSKA (reference sequence). The CDR3 DNA reads as TGCAGTGCTAACCCCGGAGGCGGGTCTCGGTTCTTC. It encodes CSANPGGGSRFF.

The rearrangement uses TRBV2 and TRBJ2-7, with TRBD2 matching over 13 bases. V trimming: 8 bases; J trimming: 7 bases; junction bases outside the gene matches: 11. The CDR3 runs to 15 residues. The germline V gene has CDR1 SNHLY and CDR2 FYNNEI. DNA for the CDR3: TGTGCCAGCTCCCGGACTAGCGGGAGCATAAATGAGCAGTACTTC. Translation: CASSRTSGSINEQYF.